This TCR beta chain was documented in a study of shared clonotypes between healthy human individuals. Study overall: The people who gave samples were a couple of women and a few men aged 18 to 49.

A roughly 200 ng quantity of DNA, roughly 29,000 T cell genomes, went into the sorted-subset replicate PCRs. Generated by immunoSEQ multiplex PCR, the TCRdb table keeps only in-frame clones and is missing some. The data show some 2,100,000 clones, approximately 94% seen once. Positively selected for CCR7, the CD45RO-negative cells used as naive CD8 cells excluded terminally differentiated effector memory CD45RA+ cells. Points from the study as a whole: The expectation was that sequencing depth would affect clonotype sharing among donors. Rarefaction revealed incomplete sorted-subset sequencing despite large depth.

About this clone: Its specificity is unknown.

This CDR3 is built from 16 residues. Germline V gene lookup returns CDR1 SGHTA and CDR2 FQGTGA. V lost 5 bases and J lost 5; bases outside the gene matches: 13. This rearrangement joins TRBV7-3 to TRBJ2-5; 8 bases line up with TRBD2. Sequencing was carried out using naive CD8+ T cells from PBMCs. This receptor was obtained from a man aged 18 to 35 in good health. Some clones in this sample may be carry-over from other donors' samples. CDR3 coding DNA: TGTGCCAGCAGCACCGGACTAGCAGGAGTTGGGGAGACCCAGTACTTC. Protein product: CASSTGLAGVGETQYF.